The entry below describes one TCR beta chain. Its matching antigen is unknown. Researchers ran the PCR with 60 Vbeta and 13 Jbeta primers. Clones were read by immunoSEQ multiplex PCR, and TCRdb kept only the in-frame ones, dropping some. This sample carries about 130,000 clones, around 81% of them seen once, and the ten largest clones take 1.8%. This record comes from a study of cytomegalovirus exposure and HLA in healthy donors. About the research overall: For the approximately 400 genotyped donors, roughly 80% fell within the Caucasian-associated ancestry cluster. General study findings and limits: Later work associated roughly 17,000 TCR beta sequences with HLA alleles at 0.05 false discovery rate. Data from an earlier analysis indicated that most TCR beta V segments were productive either about 90% or about 30% of the time.

The V gene's germline CDR1 is KGHSH and CDR2 LQKENI. The CDR3 runs 14 residues. V was clipped by 6 bases and J by 5 bases, with 17 bases between them. This chain joins TRBV18 and TRBJ2-7; D perhaps matches TRBD1 (6 bases). The sample taken for sequencing was PBMCs. The receptor was derived from a woman aged 45-60 years in good health and CMV-seronegative. CDR3 sequence reads: CASSFDRTFNEQYF. The CDR3 DNA is TGTGCCAGCTCGTTTGACAGGACTTTCAACGAGCAGTACTTC.